The 23 T cell receptor beta chains given below trace back to one sample, sequenced in a study of cytomegalovirus exposure and HLA in healthy donors. The PCR made use of 60 Vbeta and 13 Jbeta primers. The data were produced by immunoSEQ multiplex PCR, yet TCRdb's version contains in-frame clones alone and is incomplete. The data include approximately 110,000 clones; the top ten clones carry about 0.59%. Sequencing was carried out using PBMCs. The source is a man aged 50-59 years in good health and CMV-seronegative.

This chain joins TRBV6-4 and TRBJ1-2; TRBD1 is a possible D gene (6 bases). CDR1 and CDR2 from the germline V gene are MRHNA and SNTAGT. The V end lost 6 bases, the J end lost 2 bases, and 10 bases lay between the germline ends. The length of the CDR3 is 13 residues. The CDR3, as DNA: TGTGCCAGCAGCTCAGGGGAGAACTATGGCTACACCTTC. It codes for CASSSGENYGYTF.

This sequence joins TRBV27 and TRBJ1-1, with 9 positions matching TRBD1. The ends lost 5 bases at V and 3 bases at J; junction bases unmatched: 7. Germline CDR1 MNHEY, CDR2 SMNVEV (reference sequence). This CDR3 contains 15 residues. In nucleotides, the CDR3 is TGTGCCAGCAGTCTCAACAGGGGGCTGGACACTGAAGCTTTCTTT. This codes for CASSLNRGLDTEAFF.

The CDR3 region has the DNA TGTGCCAGCAGCTTCTACGACAGGGGGAGTAACGGGGAGCTGTTTTTT. Protein: CASSFYDRGSNGELFF. V gene TRBV7-8 combines with J gene TRBJ2-2; TRBD1 matches 9 bases. The junction had 9 bases not matched to a gene; V was cut back by 3 bases and J by 7 bases. The CDR3 runs to 16 residues. Germline V gives CDR1 SGHVS, CDR2 FQNEAQ.

V is TRBV16 and J is TRBJ1-2; a possible D gene is TRBD1 (6 bases). The CDR3 contains 15 residues. Looked up from germline, CDR1 is KGHSY and CDR2 is FQNENV. V lost 7 bases and J lost 2, with 17 bases in between. For the CDR3, the DNA is TGTGCCAGCACAAGCCCTTCGACAGGAAACTATGGCTACACCTTC. Its protein product is CASTSPSTGNYGYTF.

V and J are TRBV7-2 and TRBJ2-7; 10 bases align to TRBD1. CDR3 length equals 14 residues. The trim removed 5 bases at V and 4 bases at J, leaving 5 bases unmatched. The germline CDR1 and CDR2 sequences are SGHTA and FQGNSA. This CDR3 reads CASSPQGQGYEQYF. In DNA form, the CDR3 reads TGTGCCAGCAGCCCGCAGGGACAGGGGTACGAGCAGTACTTC.

This rearrangement joins TRBV19 to TRBJ1-3, with D unresolved. Trimming took 3 bases from V and 0 from J, leaving 9 bases between them. CDR3 size: 15 residues. Per the germline V gene, CDR1 is LNHDA and CDR2 is SQIVND (reference sequence). This CDR3 reads CASSMQESSGNTIYF. CDR3 nucleotides: TGTGCCAGTAGTATGCAGGAAAGCTCTGGAAACACCATATATTTT.

V is TRBV4-1 and J is TRBJ1-1; 7 bases are a match to TRBD1. The CDR3 spans 17 residues. The junction had 7 bases not matched to a gene; V was cut back by 0 bases and J by 0 bases. Germline V lookup: CDR1 MGHRA, CDR2 YSYEKL. The CDR3 nucleotides read TGCGCCAGCAGCCAAGATGAGACAGGGATATTGAACACTGAAGCTTTCTTT. Its translation: CASSQDETGILNTEAFF.

V and J are TRBV4-3 and TRBJ2-2; D is undetermined. V shed 1 base and J shed 8 bases, with 14 bases lying between them. Germline-derived CDR1 and CDR2 are LGHNA and YSLEER. This CDR3 contains 15 residues. The CDR3 sequence: CASSQALTRSGELFF. The CDR3, as DNA: TGCGCCAGCAGCCAAGCTCTGACACGTTCAGGGGAGCTGTTTTTT.

The V call is TRBV11-2, the J call TRBJ1-1; unclear D gene. Deletions cut 5 bases from V and 4 bases from J, with 14 bases between. Per the germline V gene, CDR1 is SGHAT and CDR2 is FQNNGV. The CDR3 runs to 14 residues. CDR3 loop: CASSTLTPGTEAFF. CDR3 nucleotide sequence: TGTGCCAGCAGCACCTTGACCCCGGGCACTGAAGCTTTCTTT.

J is TRBJ1-6 and V is TRBV7-2; D is uncertain. The CDR3 has 15 residues. The V gene lost 2 bases and the J gene lost 4 bases, with 9 bases spanning the gap. Looked up from germline, CDR1 is SGHTA and CDR2 is FQGNSA. CDR3 amino acids: CASSLRSGYNSPLHF. The CDR3 nucleotides read TGTGCCAGCAGCTTAAGATCGGGGTATAATTCACCCCTCCACTTT.

This chain joins TRBV7-8 and TRBJ2-7, with 8 nucleotides matching TRBD1. CDR3 length: 14 residues. The germline V gene encodes CDR1 SGHVS and CDR2 FQNEAQ. The trim removed 5 bases at V and 6 bases at J, leaving 9 bases unmatched. The CDR3 reads CASSLPDRVAEQYF. CDR3 DNA: TGTGCCAGCAGCCTCCCGGACAGGGTGGCCGAGCAGTACTTC.

This rearrangement joins TRBV19 to TRBJ1-5; D possibly corresponds to TRBD1 (5 bases). Germline assignment: CDR1 LNHDA and CDR2 SQIVND (reference sequence). The V end was cut by 3 bases, the J end by 5 bases, with 11 bases between. The length of the CDR3 is 14 residues. The CDR3 spells CASSIRGFDQPQHF. The CDR3 DNA sequence: TGTGCCAGTAGTATCCGGGGGTTCGATCAGCCCCAGCATTTT. The full variable domain, rest sourced from reference TRBV19 and TRBJ1-5, is DGGITQSPKYLFRKEGQNVTLSCEQNLNHDAMYWYRQDPGQGLRLIYYSQIVNDFQKGDIAEGYSVSREKKESFPLTVTSAQKNPTAFYLCASSIRGFDQPQHFGDGTRLSIL.

The chain carries TRBV7-6 and TRBJ2-1, with 9 bases lining up with TRBD2. CDR1 and CDR2 from the germline V gene are SGHVS and FNYEAQ. V lost 1 base to trimming and J lost 4 bases; unmatched junction nucleotides: 2. This CDR3 is 15 amino acids long. The CDR3 nucleotides are TGTGCCAGCAGCTTAGTAGCGGGAGTGTACAATGAGCAGTTCTTC. It encodes CASSLVAGVYNEQFF.

The rearrangement joins TRBV5-1 to TRBJ1-6; D is unresolved. Germline V lookup: CDR1 SGHRS, CDR2 YFSETQ. The CDR3 contains 16 residues. V was clipped by 4 bases and J by 3 bases, with 14 bases between them. The CDR3 loop is CASSPLAGVYNSPLHF. Written as DNA, the CDR3 is TGCGCCAGCAGCCCCTTGGCCGGGGTCTATAATTCACCCCTCCACTTT.

The chain links TRBV5-1 to TRBJ2-3, with 10 positions matching TRBD2. This CDR3 spans 18 amino acids. Germline V CDR1 and CDR2: SGHRS, YFSETQ. Trimming took 0 bases from V and 4 from J; bases not matched to a gene: 11. The CDR3 nucleotides read TGCGCCAGCAGCTTGGCGGGAGGAGCGGGGGGGCCCGCAGATACGCAGTATTTT. This encodes CASSLAGGAGGPADTQYF. Drawing the rest from reference TRBV5-1 and TRBJ2-3, the complete variable domain is KAGVTQTPRYLIKTRGQQVTLSCSPISGHRSVSWYQQTPGQGLQFLFEYFSETQRNKGNFPGRFSGRQFSNSRSEMNVSTLELGDSALYLCASSLAGGAGGPADTQYFGPGTRLTVL.

The chain links TRBV5-1 to TRBJ2-2; D is possibly TRBD2 (5 bases). There are 15 residues in the CDR3. Trimming stripped 6 bases from V and 4 bases from J, with 16 bases between. Germline V gives CDR1 SGHRS, CDR2 YFSETQ. The CDR3 here is CASNSERKRTGELFF. The CDR3 coding sequence is TGCGCCAGCAACTCGGAGCGGAAGCGCACCGGGGAGCTGTTTTTT.

The chain links TRBV5-6 to TRBJ2-7; D is perhaps TRBD1 (5 bases). CDR3 length: 14 residues. CDR1 and CDR2 from the germline V gene are SGHDT and YYEEEE. V was clipped by 0 bases and J by 3 bases, with 10 bases between them. CDR3 nucleotides: TGTGCCAGCAGCTTGGGTCAGGGTTACTACGAGCAGTACTTC. This encodes CASSLGQGYYEQYF.

The chain joins TRBV7-8 to TRBJ2-3; 8 bases are shared with TRBD2. V shed 5 bases, J shed 0 bases, and the junction held 10 bases outside the gene matches. CDR1 and CDR2 from the germline V gene are SGHVS and FQNEAQ. The CDR3 runs to 17 residues. As DNA, the CDR3 is TGTGCCAGCAGCCCTACTAGCGGTGCAGCTAGCACAGATACGCAGTATTTT. It codes for CASSPTSGAASTDTQYF.

The chain carries TRBV10-3 and TRBJ1-2; D gene uncertain. Germline V gene data show CDR1 as ENHRY and CDR2 as SYGVKD. The V gene lost 0 bases and the J gene lost 1 base, with 6 bases spanning the gap. This CDR3 contains 14 residues. The CDR3 sequence: CAISESQNNYGYTF. CDR3 coding DNA: TGTGCCATCAGTGAGTCTCAGAATAACTATGGCTACACCTTC.

The chain couples TRBV6-1 to TRBJ2-3; TRBD1 might be the D (6 bases). Germline loops: CDR1 MNHNS, CDR2 SASEGT. CDR3 length equals 16 residues. V lost 2 bases and J 0 bases, leaving 12 bases between the germline ends. The CDR3 nucleotides read TGTGCCAGCAGTGAACCCCGGGGACACAGCACAGATACGCAGTATTTT. Protein product: CASSEPRGHSTDTQYF.

The V call is TRBV5-5, the J call TRBJ1-1; 7 nucleotides agree with TRBD1. The CDR3 length is 14 residues. Looked up from germline, CDR1 is SGHKS and CDR2 is YYEKEE (reference sequence). Germline trimming cut 3 bases from V and 1 base from J; bases unmatched to any gene: 3. In DNA form, the CDR3 reads TGTGCCAGCAGCTCGCACAGGGGGAACACTGAAGCTTTCTTT. Its translation is CASSSHRGNTEAFF.

The chain uses TRBV28 and TRBJ2-7; TRBD1 matches at 7 bases. V shed 6 bases and J 2 bases; nucleotides not matched to a gene: 10. CDR1 and CDR2 from the germline V gene are MDHEN and SYDVKM. The CDR3 is 15 residues long. The CDR3 sequence is CASSLPGTAAYEQYF. DNA of the CDR3: TGTGCCAGCAGCCTCCCCGGGACAGCAGCCTACGAGCAGTACTTC. The complete variable domain, with remaining parts taken from reference TRBV28 and TRBJ2-7, reads DVKVTQSSRYLVKRTGEKVFLECVQDMDHENMFWYRQDPGLGLRLIYFSYDVKMKEKGDIPEGYSVSREKKERFSLILESASTNQTSMYLCASSLPGTAAYEQYFGPGTRLTVT.

The rearrangement joins TRBV11-3 to TRBJ2-7; 9 bases agree with TRBD2. The germline CDR1 and CDR2 sequences are SGHNT and YENEEA. J was trimmed by 2 bases and V by 2 bases; bases with no gene match: 4. The CDR3 has 15 amino acids. The CDR3 DNA reads as TGTGCCAGCAGCTTAATTAGCGGGAGTCCCTACGAGCAGTACTTC. As protein: CASSLISGSPYEQYF. The entire variable domain, with the rest obtained from reference TRBV11-3 and TRBJ2-7, is as follows: EAGVVQSPRYKIIEKKQPVAFWCNPISGHNTLYWYLQNLGQGPELLIRYENEEAVDDSQLPKDRFSAERLKGVDSTLKIQPAELGDSAVYLCASSLISGSPYEQYFGPGTRLTVT.